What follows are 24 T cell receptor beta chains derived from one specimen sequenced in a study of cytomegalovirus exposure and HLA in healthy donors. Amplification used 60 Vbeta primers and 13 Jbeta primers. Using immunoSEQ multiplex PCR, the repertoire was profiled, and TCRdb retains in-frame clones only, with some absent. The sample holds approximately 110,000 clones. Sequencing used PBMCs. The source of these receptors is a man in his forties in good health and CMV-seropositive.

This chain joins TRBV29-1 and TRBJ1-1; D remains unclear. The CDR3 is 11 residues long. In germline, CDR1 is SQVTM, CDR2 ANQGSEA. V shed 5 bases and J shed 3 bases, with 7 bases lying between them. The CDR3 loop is CSVSLYTEAFF. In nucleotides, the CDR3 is TGCAGCGTTAGCCTCTACACTGAAGCTTTCTTT.

The CDR3: CASSKGVRRDRGHGTGANVLTF. The CDR3 DNA is TGTGCCAGCAGCAAAGGTGTAAGGAGGGACAGGGGGCATGGAACTGGGGCCAACGTCCTGACTTTC. This chain uses TRBV21-1 with TRBJ2-6; TRBD1, as called in the table, went unchecked against the DNA. TRBV21-1 has pseudogene status. The CDR3 length is 22 residues.

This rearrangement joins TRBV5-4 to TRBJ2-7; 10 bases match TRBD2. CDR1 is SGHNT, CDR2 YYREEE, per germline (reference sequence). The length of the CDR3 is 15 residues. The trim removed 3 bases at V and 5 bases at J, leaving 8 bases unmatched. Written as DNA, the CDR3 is TGTGCCAGCAGCTCTCCTAGCGGGAGAATGAACGAGCAGTACTTC. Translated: CASSSPSGRMNEQYF.

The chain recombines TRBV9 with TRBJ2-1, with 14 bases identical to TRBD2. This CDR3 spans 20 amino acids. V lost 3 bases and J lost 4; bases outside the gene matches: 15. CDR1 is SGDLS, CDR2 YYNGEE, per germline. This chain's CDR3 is CASSGRGTGTSGSPYNEQFF. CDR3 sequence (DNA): TGTGCCAGCAGCGGCCGGGGCACCGGGACTAGCGGGAGTCCTTACAATGAGCAGTTCTTC.

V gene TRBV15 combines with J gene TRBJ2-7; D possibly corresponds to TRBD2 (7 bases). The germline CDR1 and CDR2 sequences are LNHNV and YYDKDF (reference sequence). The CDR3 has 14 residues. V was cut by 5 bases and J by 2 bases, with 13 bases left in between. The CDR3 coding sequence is TGTGCCACCAGCGGGAGGGGGGTGGCCTACGAGCAGTACTTC. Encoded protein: CATSGRGVAYEQYF.

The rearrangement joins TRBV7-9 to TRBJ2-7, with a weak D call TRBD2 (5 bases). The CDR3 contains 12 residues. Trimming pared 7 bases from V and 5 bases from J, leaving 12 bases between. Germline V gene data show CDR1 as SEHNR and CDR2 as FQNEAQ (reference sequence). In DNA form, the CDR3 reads TGTGCCAGCACCCATGAGGGAGACGAGCAGTACTTC. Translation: CASTHEGDEQYF.

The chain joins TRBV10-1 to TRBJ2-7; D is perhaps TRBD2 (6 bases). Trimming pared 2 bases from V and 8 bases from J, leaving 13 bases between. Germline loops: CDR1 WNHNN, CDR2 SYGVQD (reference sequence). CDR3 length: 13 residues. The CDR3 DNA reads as TGCGCCAGCAGTGAGATCCGGGGGTCAAAGCAGTACTTC. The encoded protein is CASSEIRGSKQYF.

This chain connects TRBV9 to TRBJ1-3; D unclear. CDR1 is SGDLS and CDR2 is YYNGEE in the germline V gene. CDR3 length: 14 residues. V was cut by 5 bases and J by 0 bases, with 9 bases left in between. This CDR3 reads CASSSLASGNTIYF. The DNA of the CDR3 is TGTGCCAGCAGTTCCCTAGCCTCTGGAAACACCATATATTTT.

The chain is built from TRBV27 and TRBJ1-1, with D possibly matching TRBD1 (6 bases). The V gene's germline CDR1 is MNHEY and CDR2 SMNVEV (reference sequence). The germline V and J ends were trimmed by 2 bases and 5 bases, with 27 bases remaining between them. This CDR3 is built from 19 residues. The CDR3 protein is CASSLIMGRGRVWGTEAFF. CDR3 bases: TGTGCCAGCAGTTTAATTATGGGCAGGGGCAGGGTTTGGGGAACTGAAGCTTTCTTT.

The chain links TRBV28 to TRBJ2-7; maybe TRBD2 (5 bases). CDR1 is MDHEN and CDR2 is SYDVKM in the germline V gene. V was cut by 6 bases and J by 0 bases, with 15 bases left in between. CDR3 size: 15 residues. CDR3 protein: CASSPPGLASYEQYF. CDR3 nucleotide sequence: TGTGCCAGCAGCCCCCCCGGACTGGCCTCCTACGAGCAGTACTTC.

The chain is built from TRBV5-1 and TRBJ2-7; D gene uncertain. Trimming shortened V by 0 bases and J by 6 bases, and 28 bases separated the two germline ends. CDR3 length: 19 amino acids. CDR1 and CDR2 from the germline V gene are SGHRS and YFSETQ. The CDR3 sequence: CASSLATGRNFIEAGEQYF. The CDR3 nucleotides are TGCGCCAGCAGCTTGGCTACCGGCCGAAACTTCATCGAGGCCGGCGAGCAGTACTTC.

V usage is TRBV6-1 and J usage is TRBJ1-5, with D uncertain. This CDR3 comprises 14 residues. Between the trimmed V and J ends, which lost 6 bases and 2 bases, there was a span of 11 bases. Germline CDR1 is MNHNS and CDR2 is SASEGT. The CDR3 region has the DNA TGTGCCAGCAGCCCCGTTTCAGGCAATCAGCCCCAGCATTTT. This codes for CASSPVSGNQPQHF.

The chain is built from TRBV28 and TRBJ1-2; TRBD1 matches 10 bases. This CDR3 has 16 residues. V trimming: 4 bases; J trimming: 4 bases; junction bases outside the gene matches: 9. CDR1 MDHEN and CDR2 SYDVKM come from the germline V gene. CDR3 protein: CASSSGTGATTYGYTF. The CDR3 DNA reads TGTGCCAGCAGTTCCGGGACAGGGGCGACAACCTATGGCTACACCTTC.

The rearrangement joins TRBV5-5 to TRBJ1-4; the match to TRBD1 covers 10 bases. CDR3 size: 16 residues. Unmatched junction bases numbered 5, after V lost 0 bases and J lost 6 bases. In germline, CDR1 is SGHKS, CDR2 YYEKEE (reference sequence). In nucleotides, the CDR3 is TGTGCCAGCAGCTTGGAGGGGACAGGGGCCTATGAAAAACTGTTTTTT. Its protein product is CASSLEGTGAYEKLFF.

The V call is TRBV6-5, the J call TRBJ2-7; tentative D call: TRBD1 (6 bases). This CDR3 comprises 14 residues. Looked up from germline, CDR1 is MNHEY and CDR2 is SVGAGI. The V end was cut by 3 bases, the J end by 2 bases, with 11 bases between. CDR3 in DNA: TGTGCCAGCAGTTATCCAGGGGCACCCTACGAGCAGTACTTC. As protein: CASSYPGAPYEQYF.

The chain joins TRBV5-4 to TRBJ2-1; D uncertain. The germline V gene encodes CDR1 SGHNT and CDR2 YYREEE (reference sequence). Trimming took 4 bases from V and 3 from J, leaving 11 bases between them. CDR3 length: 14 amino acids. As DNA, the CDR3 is TGTGCCAGCAGCGCTGAAGAGAGCTACAATGAGCAGTTCTTC. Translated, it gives CASSAEESYNEQFF.

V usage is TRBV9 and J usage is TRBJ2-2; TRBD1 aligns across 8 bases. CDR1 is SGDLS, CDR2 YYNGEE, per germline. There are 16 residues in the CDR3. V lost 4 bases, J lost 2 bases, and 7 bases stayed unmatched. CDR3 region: CASSSRQGTNTGELFF. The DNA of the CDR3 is TGTGCCAGCAGCTCGAGACAGGGGACTAACACCGGGGAGCTGTTTTTT.

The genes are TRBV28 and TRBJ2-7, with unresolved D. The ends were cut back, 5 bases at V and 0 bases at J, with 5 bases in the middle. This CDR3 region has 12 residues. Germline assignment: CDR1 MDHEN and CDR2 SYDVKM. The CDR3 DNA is TGTGCCAGCAGTCGTATCTCCTACGAGCAGTACTTC. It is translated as CASSRISYEQYF.

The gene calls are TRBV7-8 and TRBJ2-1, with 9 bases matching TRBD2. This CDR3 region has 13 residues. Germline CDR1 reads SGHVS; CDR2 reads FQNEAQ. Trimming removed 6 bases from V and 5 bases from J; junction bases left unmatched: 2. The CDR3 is CASRREGNNEQFF. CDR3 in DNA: TGTGCCAGCAGGCGGGAGGGTAACAATGAGCAGTTCTTC.

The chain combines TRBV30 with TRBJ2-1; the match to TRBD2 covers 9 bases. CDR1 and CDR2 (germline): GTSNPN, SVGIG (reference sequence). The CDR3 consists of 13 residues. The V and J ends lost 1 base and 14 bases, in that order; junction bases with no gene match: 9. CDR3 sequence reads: CAWSERAGGFEFF. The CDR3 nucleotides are TGTGCCTGGAGTGAACGAGCGGGAGGTTTTGAGTTCTTC.

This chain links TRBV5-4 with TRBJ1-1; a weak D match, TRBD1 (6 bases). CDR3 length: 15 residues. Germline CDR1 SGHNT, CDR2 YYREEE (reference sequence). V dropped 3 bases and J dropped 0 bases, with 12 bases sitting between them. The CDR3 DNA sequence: TGTGCCAGCAGCTCGACAGGAATCATGAACACTGAAGCTTTCTTT. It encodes CASSSTGIMNTEAFF.

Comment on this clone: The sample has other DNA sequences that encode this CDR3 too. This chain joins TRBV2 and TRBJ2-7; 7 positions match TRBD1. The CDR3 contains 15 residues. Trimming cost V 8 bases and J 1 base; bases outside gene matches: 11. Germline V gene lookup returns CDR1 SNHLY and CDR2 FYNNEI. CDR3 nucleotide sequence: TGTGCCAGCTTCCCCCGGGACAGAACTTCCTACGAGCAGTACTTC. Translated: CASFPRDRTSYEQYF. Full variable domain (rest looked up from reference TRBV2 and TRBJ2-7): EPEVTQTPSHQVTQMGQEVILRCVPISNHLYFYWYRQILGQKVEFLVSFYNNEISEKSEIFDDQFSVERPDGSNFTLKIRSTKLEDSAMYFCASFPRDRTSYEQYFGPGTRLTVT.

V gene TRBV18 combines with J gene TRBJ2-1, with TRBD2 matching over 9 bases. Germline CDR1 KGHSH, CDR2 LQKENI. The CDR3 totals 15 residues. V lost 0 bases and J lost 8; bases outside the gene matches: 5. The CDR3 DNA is TGTGCCAGCTCACCACCAGCGGGAGGTGCCTATGAGCAGTTCTTC. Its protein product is CASSPPAGGAYEQFF. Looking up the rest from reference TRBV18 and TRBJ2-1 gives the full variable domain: NAGVMQNPRHLVRRRGQEARLRCSPMKGHSHVYWYRQLPEEGLKFMVYLQKENIIDESGMPKERFSAEFPKEGPSILRIQQVVRGDSAAYFCASSPPAGGAYEQFFGPGTRLTVL.

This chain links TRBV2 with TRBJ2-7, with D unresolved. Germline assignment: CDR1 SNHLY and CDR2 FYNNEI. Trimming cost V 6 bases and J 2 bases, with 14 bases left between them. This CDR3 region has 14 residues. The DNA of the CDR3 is TGTGCCAGCAGCCTAGAGGCGATGACCTACGAGCAGTACTTC. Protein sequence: CASSLEAMTYEQYF.